This passage covers 3 T cell receptor beta chains from one sample sequenced in a study of cytomegalovirus exposure and HLA in healthy donors. In the PCR, 60 Vbeta and 13 Jbeta primers were used. Here immunoSEQ multiplex PCR was the method, and the copy in TCRdb shows in-frame clones only, minus some. The listing records about 67,000 clones. The sequenced sample consisted of PBMCs. The source of these receptors is a boy between 10 and 17 years old in good health and CMV-seronegative.

The V call is TRBV28, the J call TRBJ1-1; D not certain. CDR3 size: 15 residues. V lost 3 bases and J lost 4, with 15 bases in between. Looked up from germline, CDR1 is MDHEN and CDR2 is SYDVKM. The CDR3 spells CASSFWSGSATEAFF. The CDR3, as DNA: TGTGCCAGCAGTTTTTGGTCAGGATCGGCCACTGAAGCTTTCTTT.

V usage is TRBV30 and J usage is TRBJ2-2, with D perhaps TRBD2 (6 bases). V gave up 3 bases and J gave up 4 bases, with 15 bases separating them. This CDR3 is 15 amino acids long. Germline V gives CDR1 GTSNPN, CDR2 SVGIG (reference sequence). The CDR3 loop reads CAWRGGTLSTGELFF. The CDR3 DNA follows: TGTGCCTGGAGAGGCGGGACGTTGTCCACCGGGGAGCTGTTTTTT. The whole variable domain, filled in from reference TRBV30 and TRBJ2-2, reads SQTIHQWPATLVQPVGSPLSLECTVEGTSNPNLYWYRQAAGRGLQLLFYSVGIGQISSEVPQNLSASRPQDRQFILSSKKLLLSDSGFYLCAWRGGTLSTGELFFGEGSRLTVL.

This chain links TRBV5-6 with TRBJ2-7; 8 positions agree with TRBD2. J was trimmed by 6 bases and V by 2 bases; bases with no gene match: 13. CDR1 and CDR2 from the germline V gene are SGHDT and YYEEEE. This CDR3 region has 16 residues. The CDR3 protein is CASSLLSGSGISEQYF. In DNA form, the CDR3 reads TGTGCCAGCAGCTTATTAAGCGGGAGCGGAATCTCCGAGCAGTACTTC.